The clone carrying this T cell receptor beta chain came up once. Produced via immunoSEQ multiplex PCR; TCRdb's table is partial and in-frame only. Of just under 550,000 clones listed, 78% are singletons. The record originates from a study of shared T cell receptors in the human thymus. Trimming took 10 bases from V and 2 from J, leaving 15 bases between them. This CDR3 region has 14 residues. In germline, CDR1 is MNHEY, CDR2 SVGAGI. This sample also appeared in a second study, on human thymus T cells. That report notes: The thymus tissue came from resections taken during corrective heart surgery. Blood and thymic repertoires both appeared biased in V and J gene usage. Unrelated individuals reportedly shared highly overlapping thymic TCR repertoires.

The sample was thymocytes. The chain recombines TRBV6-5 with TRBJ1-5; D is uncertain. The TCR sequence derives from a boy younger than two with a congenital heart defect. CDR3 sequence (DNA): TGTGCCACCCTCGACCCGGGAGGCAATCAGCCCCAGCATTTT. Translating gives CATLDPGGNQPQHF.